These 14 T cell receptor beta chains came from one sample sequenced in a study of blood T cell repertoires in COVID-19. TCRdb's table, derived via immunoSEQ multiplex PCR, lists solely in-frame clones and lacks some. The sample carries 300,000 to 350,000 clones, approximately 88% recorded once. The sample comprised peripheral blood. These receptor sequences come from a man aged 25-45 years with COVID-19, enrolled during active disease.

The chain joins TRBV19 to TRBJ2-5; the match to TRBD1 covers 7 bases. The CDR3 runs to 17 residues. V shed 5 bases and J 1 base; nucleotides not matched to a gene: 13. CDR1 and CDR2 from the germline V gene are LNHDA and SQIVND (reference sequence). The CDR3 region is CASSAPRGDSSQETQYF. For the CDR3, the DNA is TGTGCCAGTAGTGCCCCCCGTGGGGACAGTTCCCAAGAGACCCAGTACTTC.

The chain employs TRBV7-8 and TRBJ2-7, with 9 bases identical to TRBD1. J gave up 5 bases and V 5 bases, and 13 bases lay outside the gene matches. This CDR3 has 16 residues. The V gene's germline CDR1 is SGHVS and CDR2 FQNEAQ. The CDR3 sequence is CASSLGRTGDIHEQYF. The CDR3 bases are TGTGCCAGCAGCCTCGGACGGACAGGGGATATACACGAGCAGTACTTC.

The V and J genes are TRBV10-3 and TRBJ1-5; D perhaps matches TRBD1 (6 bases). The V gene's germline CDR1 is ENHRY and CDR2 SYGVKD. The V end lost 0 bases, the J end lost 4 bases, and 25 bases lay between the germline ends. The CDR3 runs to 20 residues. CDR3: CAISESLIPRDTKGNQPQHF. In DNA, the CDR3 is TGTGCCATCAGTGAGTCTCTTATACCCCGGGACACCAAGGGGAATCAGCCCCAGCATTTT.

Here the CDR3 DNA reads TGTGCCAGCAGTCCCGCGGGGGGCAGGGTCTATGGCTACACCTTC. It codes for CASSPAGGRVYGYTF. V and J are TRBV27 and TRBJ1-2; possibly TRBD1 for D (6 bases). This CDR3 is 15 amino acids long. V was clipped by 5 bases and J by 4 bases, with 17 bases between them. Germline assignment: CDR1 MNHEY and CDR2 SMNVEV (reference sequence).

CDR3 nucleotides: TGCGCCAGCAGCTTTAGCGGGGGCGAAGAGACCCAGTACTTC. Its protein product is CASSFSGGEETQYF. The chain recombines TRBV5-1 with TRBJ2-5, with 9 bases matching TRBD2. The CDR3 has 14 residues. Germline V gene data show CDR1 as SGHRS and CDR2 as YFSETQ. The V gene end was trimmed by 2 bases and the J gene end by 3 bases; junction bases not matched to a gene: 2.

The chain links TRBV28 to TRBJ2-3; 12 bases are a match to TRBD2. The CDR3 has 16 residues. The V gene end was trimmed by 3 bases and the J gene end by 3 bases; junction bases not matched to a gene: 4. Germline V CDR1 and CDR2: MDHEN, SYDVKM. CDR3 in amino acids: CASSLTSGSRTDTQYF. In DNA, the CDR3 is TGTGCCAGCAGTTTGACTAGCGGGAGTAGGACAGATACGCAGTATTTT.

This clone appeared a few times. The chain combines TRBV12-3 or TRBV12-4 with TRBJ2-1; 8 nucleotides line up with TRBD1. The CDR3 totals 12 residues. Trimming removed 6 bases from V and 10 bases from J; junction bases left unmatched: 5. CDR3 protein: CASRDRVGEQFF. Here the CDR3 DNA reads TGTGCCAGCAGGGACAGGGTCGGGGAGCAGTTCTTC.

This chain links TRBV29-1 with TRBJ1-4, with 8 bases aligning to TRBD1. Germline CDR1 SQVTM, CDR2 ANQGSEA. This CDR3 has 13 amino acids. V was clipped by 7 bases and J by 8 bases; unmatched bases: 9. The CDR3 here is CSASGQGGEKLFF. DNA of the CDR3: TGCAGCGCATCCGGACAGGGCGGGGAAAAACTGTTTTTT. The variable domain in full, completed from reference TRBV29-1 and TRBJ1-4, reads SAVISQKPSRDICQRGTSLTIQCQVDSQVTMMFWYRQQPGQSLTLIATANQGSEATYESGFVIDKFPISRPNLTFSTLTVSNMSPEDSSIYLCSASGQGGEKLFFGSGTQLSVL.

The J gene is TRBJ2-5, the V gene TRBV6-6; the match to TRBD1 covers 7 bases. Germline CDR1 and CDR2: MNHNY and SVGAGI (reference sequence). Trimming at V came to 5 bases and at J to 10 bases, leaving 7 bases not matched to a gene. The CDR3 sequence is 12 residues long. For the CDR3, the DNA is TGTGCCAGCAGTCCTACACAGGGGAACCAGTACTTC. Its protein is CASSPTQGNQYF.

The rearrangement links TRBV3-1 (or the pseudogene TRBV3-2) to TRBJ2-7; 8 bases align to TRBD1. The CDR3 covers 14 residues. Germline trimming cut 3 bases from V and 6 bases from J; bases unmatched to any gene: 7. Germline V gene data show CDR1 as LGHDT and CDR2 as YNNKEL (reference sequence). The CDR3 DNA follows: TGTGCCAGCAGCCAGATTCGACAGGGGAGCGAGCAGTACTTC. Amino acid sequence: CASSQIRQGSEQYF.

The chain recombines TRBV7-9 with TRBJ2-4, with TRBD2 matching 12 bases. Trimming removed 5 bases from V and 10 bases from J; junction bases left unmatched: 3. The CDR3 is made up of 13 amino acids. Germline V CDR1 and CDR2: SEHNR, FQNEAQ (reference sequence). The CDR3 sequence is CASSTGTSGIQYF. CDR3 DNA sequence: TGTGCCAGCAGCACCGGGACTAGCGGGATTCAGTACTTC.

Written as DNA, the CDR3 is TGTGCCAGCAGCTTATTCGCGGGGGGACACACCGGGGAGCTGTTTTTT. Translation gives CASSLFAGGHTGELFF. The chain employs TRBV7-3 and TRBJ2-2; TRBD2 matches 8 bases. The CDR3 is 16 residues long. Trimming took 2 bases from V and 3 from J; bases not matched to a gene: 5. Germline V CDR1 and CDR2: SGHTA, FQGTGA. Complete variable domain (other parts from reference TRBV7-3 and TRBJ2-2): GAGVSQTPSNKVTEKGKYVELRCDPISGHTALYWYRQSLGQGPEFLIYFQGTGAADDSGLPNDRFFAVRPEGSVSTLKIQRTERGDSAVYLCASSLFAGGHTGELFFGEGSRLTVL.

The chain uses TRBV3-1 (or the pseudogene TRBV3-2) and TRBJ1-2; D possibly corresponds to TRBD1 (5 bases). The CDR3 totals 14 residues. Trimming took off 4 bases at V and 0 bases at J, with 9 bases between the two ends. CDR1 is LGHDT and CDR2 is YNNKEL in the germline V gene (reference sequence). CDR3 residues: CASSPGETNYGYTF. The DNA of the CDR3 is TGTGCCAGCAGCCCGGGGGAGACTAACTATGGCTACACCTTC.

The chain combines TRBV6-2 or TRBV6-3 with TRBJ2-7; 12 bases line up with TRBD2. Trimming at V came to 5 bases and at J to 0 bases, leaving 5 bases not matched to a gene. The CDR3 has 16 amino acids. Germline lookup yields CDR1 MNHEY and CDR2 SVGEGT. The CDR3 spells CASSTTSGGLSYEQYF. The CDR3 region has the DNA TGTGCCAGCAGTACAACTAGCGGGGGGCTCTCCTACGAGCAGTACTTC.